What follows are 22 T cell receptor beta chains derived from one specimen sequenced in a study of control samples from healthy donors and cancer patients. Profiling relied on immunoSEQ multiplex PCR, and the TCRdb table lists in-frame clones only, not all of them. The table has about 120,000 clones, 70% to 90% seen once. The sample taken for sequencing was blood. These receptors were collected from a man in his sixties in good health.

This chain links TRBV11-2 with TRBJ1-1; possible D gene TRBD1, 6 bases. The CDR3 spans 14 residues. The V end lost 6 bases, the J end lost 4 bases, and 15 bases lay between the germline ends. CDR1 SGHAT and CDR2 FQNNGV come from the germline V gene. CDR3 sequence: CASSYNRVGTEAFF. DNA of the CDR3: TGTGCCAGCAGTTACAACAGGGTGGGCACTGAAGCTTTCTTT.

V gene TRBV24-1 combines with J gene TRBJ2-1, with D possibly matching TRBD1 (6 bases). The CDR3 loop spans 15 amino acids. Trimming removed 3 bases at V and 7 bases at J, with 15 bases between. CDR1 is KGHDR and CDR2 is SFDVKD in the germline V gene. Here the CDR3 reads CATSDPGQPGNEQFF. The CDR3 nucleotides read TGTGCCACCAGTGATCCCGGACAGCCCGGGAATGAGCAGTTCTTC.

The J gene is TRBJ2-3, the V gene TRBV20-1, with D unclear. The CDR3 spans 11 residues. CDR1 and CDR2 from the germline V gene are DFQATT and SNEGSKA (reference sequence). The V and J ends lost 4 bases and 4 bases respectively, with 6 bases between them. CDR3 sequence: CSATRADTQYF. Written as DNA, the CDR3 is TGCAGTGCTACACGTGCAGATACGCAGTATTTT.

V usage is TRBV7-2 and J usage is TRBJ2-1; D unresolved. CDR1 is SGHTA and CDR2 is FQGNSA in the germline V gene. V was cut by 3 bases and J by 8 bases, with 11 bases left in between. The CDR3 contains 13 residues. The CDR3 nucleotides read TGTGCCAGCAGCTTGTTGGGCCTAGATGAGCAGTTCTTC. Protein sequence: CASSLLGLDEQFF.

The chain combines TRBV4-1 with TRBJ2-2; TRBD2 agrees at 12 bases. CDR3 size: 16 residues. With V trimmed by 0 bases and J by 6 bases, 2 bases remained unmatched. Germline V gene sequence: CDR1 MGHRA, CDR2 YSYEKL. CDR3 sequence reads: CASSQDSSGGAGELFF. The DNA of the CDR3 is TGCGCCAGCAGCCAAGATTCTAGCGGGGGGGCCGGGGAGCTGTTTTTT.

The chain carries TRBV29-1 and TRBJ2-4, with D perhaps TRBD2 (6 bases). CDR1 and CDR2 from the germline V gene are SQVTM and ANQGSEA. The CDR3 covers 13 residues. The V gene lost 6 bases and the J gene lost 8 bases, with 17 bases spanning the gap. The CDR3, as DNA: TGCAGCGTCTTCCGGGACTCTCGGGACATTCAGTACTTC. Translation: CSVFRDSRDIQYF. The full variable domain, in which reference TRBV29-1 and TRBJ2-4 provide the parts outside the CDR3, is SAVISQKPSRDICQRGTSLTIQCQVDSQVTMMFWYRQQPGQSLTLIATANQGSEATYESGFVIDKFPISRPNLTFSTLTVSNMSPEDSSIYLCSVFRDSRDIQYFGAGTRLSVL.

V is TRBV11-2 and J is TRBJ2-7; D is possibly TRBD1 (6 bases). The ends were cut back, 0 bases at V and 7 bases at J, with 19 bases in the middle. This CDR3 spans 16 amino acids. The germline gives CDR1 SGHAT, CDR2 FQNNGV. As DNA, the CDR3 is TGTGCCAGCAGCTTAGACCACAGGGTTTTCGGTTGGGAGCAGTACTTC. Amino acids: CASSLDHRVFGWEQYF.

The rearrangement joins TRBV7-8 to TRBJ2-7; 9 bases are shared with TRBD1. The CDR3 length is 16 residues. The V and J ends lost 1 base and 5 bases, in that order; junction bases with no gene match: 9. Germline V lookup: CDR1 SGHVS, CDR2 FQNEAQ. The CDR3 protein is CASSLVSWDRAHEQYF. In nucleotides, the CDR3 is TGTGCCAGCAGCTTAGTGTCTTGGGACAGGGCACACGAGCAGTACTTC.

The chain joins TRBV6-5 to TRBJ1-2, with a weak D call TRBD1 (5 bases). Trimming removed 11 bases from V and 5 bases from J, with 21 bases in between. This CDR3 has 14 residues. From germline, CDR1 is MNHEY and CDR2 SVGAGI. The CDR3 is CASTPGDGGYGYTF. CDR3 nucleotide sequence: TGTGCCTCAACTCCTGGGGACGGGGGTTATGGCTACACCTTC.

The chain links TRBV30 to TRBJ1-4; 8 bases match TRBD1. There are 19 residues in the CDR3. The V and J ends lost 0 bases and 3 bases, in that order; junction bases with no gene match: 15. Germline-derived CDR1 and CDR2 are GTSNPN and SVGIG (reference sequence). The CDR3 loop is CAWSVPFAGGFKANEKLFF. In nucleotides, the CDR3 is TGTGCCTGGAGTGTACCCTTTGCAGGGGGCTTTAAGGCTAATGAAAAACTGTTTTTT. The full variable domain, rest sourced from reference TRBV30 and TRBJ1-4, is SQTIHQWPATLVQPVGSPLSLECTVEGTSNPNLYWYRQAAGRGLQLLFYSVGIGQISSEVPQNLSASRPQDRQFILSSKKLLLSDSGFYLCAWSVPFAGGFKANEKLFFGSGTQLSVL.

This CDR3 reads CASSGQGSEVGELFF. Written as DNA, the CDR3 is TGTGCCAGCAGTGGTCAGGGTAGTGAGGTCGGGGAGCTGTTTTTT. This chain uses TRBV2 with TRBJ2-2; D possibly corresponds to TRBD1 (5 bases). The V end was cut by 4 bases, the J end by 7 bases, with 16 bases between. The CDR3 sequence is 15 residues long. Looked up from germline, CDR1 is SNHLY and CDR2 is FYNNEI.

J is TRBJ2-1 and V is TRBV10-3; 11 bases are a match to TRBD2. The CDR3 runs to 17 residues. CDR1 is ENHRY, CDR2 SYGVKD, per germline. The J segment lost 4 bases and the V segment lost 4 bases, leaving 9 bases of the junction unmatched. Here the CDR3 DNA reads TGTGCCATCAGTGTGACCGGGCTAGCGGGGGGATACAATGAGCAGTTCTTC. Residues: CAISVTGLAGGYNEQFF.

This sequence joins TRBV27 and TRBJ2-5; D assignment may be TRBD1 or TRBD2 (6 bases each). Trimming took 4 bases from V and 2 from J, leaving 17 bases between them. The CDR3 has 16 amino acids. Per germline, CDR1 MNHEY and CDR2 SMNVEV (reference sequence). The DNA for the CDR3 is TGTGCCAGCAGTTCTCCAGGGGTGGGGGGACAAGAGACCCAGTACTTC. This sequence encodes CASSSPGVGGQETQYF.

The chain couples TRBV24-1 to TRBJ2-5; D is unresolved. From germline, CDR1 is KGHDR and CDR2 SFDVKD. Trimming took off 3 bases at V and 2 bases at J, with 9 bases between the two ends. This CDR3 contains 14 residues. The CDR3 nucleotides read TGTGCCACCAGTGATACCGTAATACAAGAGACCCAGTACTTC. It encodes CATSDTVIQETQYF.

The chain uses TRBV3-1 (or the pseudogene TRBV3-2) and TRBJ1-2; no clear D gene. The CDR3 is 13 amino acids. Trimming took 4 bases from V and 4 from J, leaving 10 bases between them. CDR1 LGHDT and CDR2 YNNKEL come from the germline V gene (reference sequence). The CDR3 loop is CASSRLGFYGYTF. CDR3 sequence (DNA): TGTGCCAGCAGCCGCCTTGGGTTCTATGGCTACACCTTC.

V and J are TRBV6-6 and TRBJ1-2; D is perhaps TRBD1 (5 bases). V lost 6 bases, J lost 1 base, and 33 bases lay in between. There are 21 residues in the CDR3. Per germline, CDR1 MNHNY and CDR2 SVGAGI (reference sequence). The CDR3 spells CASSTTQGEILRRTFNYGYTF. DNA of the CDR3: TGTGCCAGCAGCACCACACAAGGGGAAATACTTCGACGGACTTTTAACTATGGCTACACCTTC.

In its sample, this clone was seen a few times. The chain employs TRBV10-2 and TRBJ2-3; 9 nucleotides align to TRBD1. The germline V gene encodes CDR1 WSHSY and CDR2 SAAADI. This CDR3 is built from 14 residues. The V segment lost 3 bases and the J segment 4 bases; nucleotides outside the gene matches: 2. CDR3 DNA: TGCGCCAGCAGTGAAAACAGGGGGCCAGATACGCAGTATTTT. It codes for CASSENRGPDTQYF.

This clone was found once. This sequence joins TRBV4-3 and TRBJ2-2; D is perhaps TRBD2 (6 bases). This CDR3 contains 16 residues. Germline loops: CDR1 LGHNA, CDR2 YSLEER. Trimming left V 1 base short and J 0 bases short, with 9 bases between. CDR3 in amino acids: CASSQAGGANTGELFF. The DNA of the CDR3 is TGCGCCAGCAGCCAAGCCGGCGGGGCGAACACCGGGGAGCTGTTTTTT.

A few counts support this clone. This rearrangement joins TRBV19 to TRBJ1-5; possible D gene TRBD1, 5 bases. Germline lookup yields CDR1 LNHDA and CDR2 SQIVND (reference sequence). Trimming cost V 7 bases and J 0 bases, with 10 bases left between them. The CDR3 runs to 14 residues. CDR3 nucleotide sequence: TGTGCCAGTATGGAGGGGAATAGCAATCAGCCCCAGCATTTT. Amino acids: CASMEGNSNQPQHF. The complete variable domain, with remaining parts taken from reference TRBV19 and TRBJ1-5, reads DGGITQSPKYLFRKEGQNVTLSCEQNLNHDAMYWYRQDPGQGLRLIYYSQIVNDFQKGDIAEGYSVSREKKESFPLTVTSAQKNPTAFYLCASMEGNSNQPQHFGDGTRLSIL.

The genes are TRBV3-1 (or the pseudogene TRBV3-2) and TRBJ2-1, with 11 bases that match TRBD2. This CDR3 region has 17 residues. Germline loops: CDR1 LGHDT, CDR2 YNNKEL (reference sequence). V lost 1 base and J lost 6; bases outside the gene matches: 8. In DNA form, the CDR3 reads TGTGCCAGCAGCCAAGTCACCGGGACTAGCGGAGGCAATGAGCAGTTCTTC. Translated: CASSQVTGTSGGNEQFF.

This sequence joins TRBV19 and TRBJ2-6; D perhaps matches TRBD2 (6 bases). Trimming pared 2 bases from V and 2 bases from J, leaving 7 bases between. The CDR3 covers 15 residues. Germline assignment: CDR1 LNHDA and CDR2 SQIVND (reference sequence). CDR3 nucleotide sequence: TGTGCCAGTAGTATAAGGGAGGCTGGGGCCAACGTCCTGACTTTC. Protein product: CASSIREAGANVLTF. Full variable domain (outside the CDR3, taken from reference TRBV19 and TRBJ2-6): DGGITQSPKYLFRKEGQNVTLSCEQNLNHDAMYWYRQDPGQGLRLIYYSQIVNDFQKGDIAEGYSVSREKKESFPLTVTSAQKNPTAFYLCASSIREAGANVLTFGAGSRLTVL.

This sequence joins TRBV10-1 and TRBJ2-7, with D tentatively TRBD1 (6 bases). Trimming shortened V by 4 bases and J by 4 bases, and 8 bases separated the two germline ends. Germline assignment: CDR1 WNHNN and CDR2 SYGVQD (reference sequence). This CDR3 contains 12 residues. The CDR3 here is CASSATGYEQYF. DNA for the CDR3: TGCGCCAGCAGTGCTACAGGGTACGAGCAGTACTTC.